This T cell receptor (beta chain) was obtained from a study of shared clonotypes between healthy human individuals. The overall study: Per donor, three plates held CD4 naive cells, three held CD4 memory, two held CD8 naive and one held CD8 memory.

Data came from immunoSEQ multiplex PCR; TCRdb stores just in-frame clones and leaves some out. The data contain around 1,000,000 clones, 77% of them singletons. This clone was recorded a few times. This receptor was taken from a man aged 18 to 35 in good health. Some clones in this sample may be carry-over from other donors' samples. The sequencing input was memory CD4+ T cells from PBMCs. As for subset: CD45RA-negative fraction.

CDR3 DNA: TGTGCCATCAGTGCGACAGCTTGGGACAGACTTAATGAAAAACTGTTTTTT. Translation: CAISATAWDRLNEKLFF. This chain connects TRBV10-3 to TRBJ1-4; 7 positions agree with TRBD1. The CDR3 runs 17 residues. The V gene end was trimmed by 4 bases and the J gene end by 4 bases; junction bases not matched to a gene: 12. Germline V CDR1 and CDR2: ENHRY, SYGVKD.